This T cell receptor beta chain was recorded in a study of response to subunit inactivated influenza vaccine. This clonotype occurred a few times. Its antigen is not identified. MiXCR was run by TCRdb on the RT-PCR reads, yielding one entry per CDR3 protein. The table lists about 650,000 distinct CDR3 sequences, 15% to 18% of them singletons. Points from the study as a whole: After each seasonal influenza vaccination, few new T cells are recruited, the authors suggested.

The junction had 17 bases not matched to a gene; V was cut back by 4 bases and J by 7 bases. CDR3 length: 16 residues. Germline values: CDR1 SQVTM, CDR2 ANQGSEA. The rearrangement joins TRBV29-1 to TRBJ2-5, with TRBD2 identical over 8 bases. The sequencing here drew on PBMCs from blood, taken about 12 days after vaccination. The clonotype originates from a man aged 50 to 59 who received an inactivated influenza vaccine. The CDR3 bases are TGCAGCGTTGCGGGGGGGGCCTTGATCGTGGCAGGGACCCAGTACTTC. This encodes CSVAGGALIVAGTQYF.